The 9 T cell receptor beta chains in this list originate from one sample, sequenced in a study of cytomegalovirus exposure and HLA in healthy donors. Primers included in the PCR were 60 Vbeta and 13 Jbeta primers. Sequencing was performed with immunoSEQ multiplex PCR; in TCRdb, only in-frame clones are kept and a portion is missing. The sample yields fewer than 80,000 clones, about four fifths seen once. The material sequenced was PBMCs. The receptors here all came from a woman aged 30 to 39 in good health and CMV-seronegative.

This CDR3 is CASSSDRYNEQFF. Written as DNA, the CDR3 is TGTGCCAGCAGTTCGGACAGGTACAATGAGCAGTTCTTC. The J gene is TRBJ2-1, the V gene TRBV6-6, with 7 bases that match TRBD1. V shed 4 bases and J 4 bases; nucleotides not matched to a gene: 1. Germline loops: CDR1 MNHNY, CDR2 SVGAGI (reference sequence). The CDR3 is 13 residues long.

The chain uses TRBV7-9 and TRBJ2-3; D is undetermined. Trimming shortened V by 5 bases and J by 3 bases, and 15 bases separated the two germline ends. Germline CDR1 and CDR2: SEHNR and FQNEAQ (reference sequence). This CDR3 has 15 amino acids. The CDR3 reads CASSPSRFGTDTQYF. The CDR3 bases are TGTGCCAGCAGCCCCTCTAGATTTGGTACAGATACGCAGTATTTT. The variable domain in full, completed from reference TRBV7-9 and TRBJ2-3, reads DTGVSQNPRHKITKRGQNVTFRCDPISEHNRLYWYRQTLGQGPEFLTYFQNEAQLEKSRLLSDRFSAERPKGSFSTLEIQRTEQGDSAMYLCASSPSRFGTDTQYFGPGTRLTVL.

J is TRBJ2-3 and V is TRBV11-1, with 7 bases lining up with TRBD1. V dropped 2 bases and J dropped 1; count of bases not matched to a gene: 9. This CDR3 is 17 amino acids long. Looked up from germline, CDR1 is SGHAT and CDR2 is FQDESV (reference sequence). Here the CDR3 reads CASSLITGAFGTDTQYF. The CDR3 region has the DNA TGTGCCAGCAGCTTAATTACAGGGGCGTTTGGCACAGATACGCAGTATTTT.

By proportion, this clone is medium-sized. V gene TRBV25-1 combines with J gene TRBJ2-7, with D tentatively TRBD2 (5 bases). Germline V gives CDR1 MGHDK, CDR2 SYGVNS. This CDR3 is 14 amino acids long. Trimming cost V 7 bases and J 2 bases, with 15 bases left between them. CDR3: CASTADGRTYEQYF. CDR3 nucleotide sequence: TGTGCCAGCACAGCGGACGGCCGGACCTACGAGCAGTACTTC.

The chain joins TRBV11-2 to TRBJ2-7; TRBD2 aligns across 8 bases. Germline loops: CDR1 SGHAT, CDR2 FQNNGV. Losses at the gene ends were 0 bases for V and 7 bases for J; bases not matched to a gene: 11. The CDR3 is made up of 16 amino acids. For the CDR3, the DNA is TGTGCCAGCAGCTTAGAATCCTGGCGGGGGGCGGGTGAGCAGTACGTC. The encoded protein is CASSLESWRGAGEQYV.

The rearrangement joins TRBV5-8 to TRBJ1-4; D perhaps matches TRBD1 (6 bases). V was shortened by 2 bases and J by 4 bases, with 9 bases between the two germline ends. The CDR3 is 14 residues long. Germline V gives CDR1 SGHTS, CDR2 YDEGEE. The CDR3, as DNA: TGTGCCAGCAGCTTCCGACAGGTTAATGAAAAACTGTTTTTT. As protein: CASSFRQVNEKLFF.

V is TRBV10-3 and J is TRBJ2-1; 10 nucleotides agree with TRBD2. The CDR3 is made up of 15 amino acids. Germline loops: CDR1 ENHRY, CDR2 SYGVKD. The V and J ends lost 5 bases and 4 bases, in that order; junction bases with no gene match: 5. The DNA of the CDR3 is TGTGCCATCAGTTCTCTAGCGGGAGAATACAATGAGCAGTTCTTC. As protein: CAISSLAGEYNEQFF.

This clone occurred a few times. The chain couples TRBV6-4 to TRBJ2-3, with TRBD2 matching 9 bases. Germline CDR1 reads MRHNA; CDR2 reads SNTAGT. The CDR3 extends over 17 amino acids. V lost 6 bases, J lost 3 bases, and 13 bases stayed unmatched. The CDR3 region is CASSIYCGRASTDTQYF. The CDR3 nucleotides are TGTGCCAGCAGCATATACTGCGGGAGGGCCAGTACAGATACGCAGTATTTT.

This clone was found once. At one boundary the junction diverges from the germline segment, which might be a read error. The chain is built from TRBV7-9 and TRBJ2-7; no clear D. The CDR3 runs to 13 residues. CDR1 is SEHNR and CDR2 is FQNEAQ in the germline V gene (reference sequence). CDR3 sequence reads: CSSSLSGTYEQYF. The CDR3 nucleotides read TGTTCCAGCAGCTTATCAGGTACCTACGAGCAGTACTTC.